Each of the 2 T cell receptor beta chains below was sequenced from the same sample in a study of blood T cells in healthy people across ages. With a J-beta primer mix and a sample-barcoded 5' primer, a second PCR ran roughly 6 to 11 cycles. TCRdb re-analysed the 5' RACE reads in MiXCR, keeping a single row per CDR3 protein. The table records more than 900,000 distinct CDR3 sequences, approximately 25% of them present only once. This sample was shared with a second study, whose subject was T cells of mothers and their children.

The specimen was blood. Receptor source: a girl aged 2-10 years in good health.

This clonotype came up a few times. The V and J genes are TRBV27 and TRBJ1-2, with a possible D match to TRBD1 (5 bases). From germline, CDR1 is MNHEY and CDR2 SMNVEV (reference sequence). This CDR3 is built from 13 residues. The germline V and J ends were trimmed by 4 bases and 4 bases, with 10 bases remaining between them. CDR3 protein: CASSSRGGYGYTF. DNA for the CDR3: TGTGCCAGCAGTTCGCGGGGGGGCTATGGCTACACCTTC.

This chain connects TRBV29-1 to TRBJ2-2; 8 bases align to TRBD1. The germline CDR1 and CDR2 sequences are SQVTM and ANQGSEA. This CDR3 is built from 14 residues. V lost 7 bases, J lost 3 bases, and 7 bases stayed unmatched. The CDR3 is CSATDRVDTGELFF. The CDR3 bases are TGCAGCGCTACGGACAGGGTGGACACCGGGGAGCTGTTTTTT.